This T cell receptor beta chain was documented in a study of lymphopenia after photon versus proton radiotherapy (dated by TCRdb to between 2018 and 2021). Turning to the overall study: The study compared the immunological effects of photon versus proton radiation therapy in patients with gastrointestinal tumors who developed high-grade lymphopenia. A cohort of around 20 patients with gastrointestinal tumors who received either photon or proton therapy and subsequently developed lymphopenia was included. The goal of the study was to describe how the two radiation modalities differ in their effects on the immune system. Overall results and qualifications from the work: The survival association was examined only in patients who died, and the authors described better survival with proton therapy as a possibility, not as a demonstrated result. Across the cohort, an inverse correlation was found between a larger post-nadir drop in TCR diversity and overall survival time among patients who died. After the lymphocyte count nadir, photon-treated repertoires showed oligoclonal expansion, especially of CD8+ Temra cells, which drove the drop in diversity. During treatment, patients who received proton therapy stayed relatively stable, whereas patients who received photon therapy lost naive T cells and TCR diversity and gained effector/memory populations.

Libraries were built with the immunoSEQ multiplex PCR assay. Alongside multiparametric flow cytometry, deep sequencing of rearranged TCR beta loci was used to profile the T cell repertoires. This immuneACCESS table, as held by TCRdb, lists in-frame sequences with V and J called but not all clones. Of the missing ones, under half trace to an unresolved V gene in checked studies; the others have no known cause. The sample table lists about 50,000 clones, more than 85% of them with a count of one. 15% to 20% of the sample goes to the ten largest clones. The junction shows trimming of 5 bases on V and 3 bases on J, plus 8 bases between the germline ends. Measured from the cysteine to the phenylalanine, the CDR3 is 13 residues long. Only CDR3 DNA is held: 39 bases, read in frame from base 1. The germline V gene encodes CDR1 MRHNA and CDR2 SNTAGT. In the case of this clone: This receptor's antigen is unknown. No base quality values were provided; no much bigger clone lies one nucleotide off.

This sequence uses TRBV6-4 and TRBJ1-5; the D gene is not confidently resolved. Here the sequenced sample was peripheral blood, taken from a patient treated with photon-based radiotherapy. This TCR was recovered from a woman aged 40-49 years with cholangiocarcinoma. The nucleotide sequence is given as TGTGCCAGCAGTCTAAGTGTCAATCAGCCCCAGCATTTT. It encodes CASSLSVNQPQHF.